The rows below give T cell receptor beta chains drawn from one sample of a study of cytomegalovirus exposure and HLA in healthy donors. Assay: immunoSEQ multiplex PCR; the TCRdb copy retains only in-frame clones and omits some. The sample consists of some 140,000 clones, around three quarters of them appearing once. Material for sequencing was PBMCs. The receptor set was obtained from a woman aged 35 to 49 in good health and CMV-seronegative. Each CDR3 is given with its conserved first and last residue. A D gene is named only where the DNA matches it firmly. The size of a clone is reported for some rows only, either as once, few or many, or as a class for expanded clones.

CDR3nt | CDR3aa | abundance | v_gene | d_gene | j_gene
TGTGCCAGCACCCCTCGAGCAGGCATTCGGAACACTGAAGCTTTCTTT | CASTPRAGIRNTEAFF | few | TRBV27 | - | TRBJ1-1
TGTGCCAGCAGCTTAGCGGGGACAGGGTCTGGAAACACCATATATTTT | CASSLAGTGSGNTIYF | - | TRBV7-9 | TRBD1 | TRBJ1-3
TGTGCCAGCAGTTTATTTGGTGATACTACAACTAATGAAAAACTGTTTTTT | CASSLFGDTTTNEKLFF | - | TRBV27 | - | TRBJ1-4
TGTGCCAGCAGCCTGACAGCTAACTATGGCTACACCTTC | CASSLTANYGYTF | - | TRBV25-1 | - | TRBJ1-2
TGTGCCAGCAGTGAACAGGGGAACACTGAAGCTTTCTTT | CASSEQGNTEAFF | - | TRBV6-4 | - | TRBJ1-1
TGTGCCAGCAGCCTCGTCATGGCCCGGGACAGGGGGCAGACCTTC | CASSLVMARDRGQTF | - | TRBV7-2 | TRBD1 | TRBJ1-2
TGCGCCAGCAGGAAGGACTTGTATAGCAATCAGCCCCAGCATTTT | CASRKDLYSNQPQHF | - | TRBV5-1 | - | TRBJ1-5
TGTGCCAGCAGTGAGGGACAGGGGGCAGGTAGCAATCAGCCCCAGCATTTT | CASSEGQGAGSNQPQHF | - | TRBV2 | TRBD1 | TRBJ1-5
TGTGCCAGCAGCTCTGAACAGTCCGGGACAGGGATCTCTGGCTACACCTTC | CASSSEQSGTGISGYTF | - | TRBV11-2 | TRBD1 | TRBJ1-2
TGTGCCAGCAGCTTAGAGGGGCGAGGCCCATCCGGCTCCTACGAGCAGTACTTC | CASSLEGRGPSGSYEQYF | once | TRBV7-2 | - | TRBJ2-7
TGTGCCAGCAGTCAACAGGCAAGGGACACTGAAGCTTTCTTT | CASSQQARDTEAFF | - | TRBV7-9 | - | TRBJ1-1
TGTGCCAGCAGTCCCGCACTCGGACAGGGGCGAGGGAACGAGCAGTACTTC | CASSPALGQGRGNEQYF | - | TRBV28 | TRBD1 | TRBJ2-7
TGCGCCAGCAGCTTGGGACAGGAGGCAGATACGCAGTATTTT | CASSLGQEADTQYF | - | TRBV5-1 | - | TRBJ2-3
TGTGCCAGCAGTGAACGGGCAGGGCCCAGCGAGCAGTACTTC | CASSERAGPSEQYF | - | TRBV2 | - | TRBJ2-7
TGTGCCAGTAGTGTGGGACAGGAAGGGAATGAAAAACTGTTTTTT | CASSVGQEGNEKLFF | once | TRBV19 | TRBD1 | TRBJ1-4
TGTGCCAGCAGTCCCGGGACAGGGGCTGGAAACACCATATATTTT | CASSPGTGAGNTIYF | - | TRBV28 | TRBD1 | TRBJ1-3